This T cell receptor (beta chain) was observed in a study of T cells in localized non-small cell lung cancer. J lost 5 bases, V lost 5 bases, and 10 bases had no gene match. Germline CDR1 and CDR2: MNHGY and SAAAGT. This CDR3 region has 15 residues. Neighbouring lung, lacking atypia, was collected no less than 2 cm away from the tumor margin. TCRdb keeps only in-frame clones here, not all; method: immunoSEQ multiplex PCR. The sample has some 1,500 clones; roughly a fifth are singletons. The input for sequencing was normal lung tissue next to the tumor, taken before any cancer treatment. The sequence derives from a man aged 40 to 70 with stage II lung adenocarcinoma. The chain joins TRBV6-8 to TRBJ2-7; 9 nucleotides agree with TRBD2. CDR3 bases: TGTGCCAGCAGTCCCCCGGCGGGGGGGCCCCACGAGCAGTACTTC. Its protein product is CASSPPAGGPHEQYF.